These T cell receptor beta chains were read from a single sample in a study of CD8 T cells in Susac syndrome. Each CDR3 protein gets one entry after TCRdb re-called the immunoSEQ multiplex PCR reads with MiXCR. The sample holds approximately 230,000 distinct CDR3 sequences, 90% to 95% seen once. Sequencing was carried out using CD4+ T cells from PBMCs. The receptors stem from a human donor with multiple sclerosis. Both conserved end residues are trimmed from each CDR3. Size is omitted from some rows. Given values are once, few, many or a class for expanded clones.

v_gene	j_gene	abundance	CDR3aa
TRBV6-1	TRBJ2-1	.	ASSEFGNYNEQF
TRBV19	TRBJ1-5	.	ASSMRALGNQPQH
TRBV3-1	TRBJ2-3	.	ASSQGTATDTQY
TRBV18	TRBJ1-1	once	ASSPSRPGYTEAF
TRBV27	TRBJ2-1	.	ASYRGNEQF
TRBV15	TRBJ2-2	.	ATSRRSTGELF
TRBV5-1	TRBJ2-7	.	ASSLQDGGYEQY
TRBV5-1	TRBJ2-5	once	ASSPDLRGIHPV
TRBV6-6	TRBJ2-7	.	VSSPAQGFSYEQY
TRBV5-6	TRBJ1-1	.	ASSWRFEGAEAF
TRBV30	TRBJ1-1	.	AWRPQGTTEAF
TRBV9	TRBJ1-6	.	ASSETQDSPLH
TRBV9	TRBJ1-1	.	ASSAGLGEAF
TRBV7-2	TRBJ1-1	.	ASSSSLPVNTEAF
TRBV30	TRBJ1-2	.	AWRDYFLHGYT
TRBV29-1	TRBJ2-5	.	SVEVGGQETQY
TRBV24-1	TRBJ2-5	.	ATAPRGAQETAQY
TRBV24-1	TRBJ2-1	.	ATSDPSILRQF
TRBV29-1	TRBJ2-2	.	SVRGQFNTGELF
TRBV10-3	TRBJ2-5	.	AIAASTQETQY
TRBV3-1	TRBJ1-5	.	ASSQTRDQPQH
TRBV3-1	TRBJ2-3	.	ASSPTSRGLDTQY
TRBV6-5	TRBJ2-1	.	ASSYRSGQREQF
TRBV7-2	TRBJ1-3	once	ASSLDRLSSGNTIY
TRBV3-1	TRBJ2-1	.	ASSKTSGGNEQF
TRBV24-1	TRBJ2-1	.	ATSSAGQGANEQF
TRBV5-1	TRBJ2-5	.	ASSYSGGGETQY
TRBV27	TRBJ1-1	.	ASRPTGGAGWGEAF
TRBV20-1	TRBJ1-2	.	SVVGGIDDGYT
TRBV30	TRBJ1-1	.	AWSVGAEAF
TRBV2	TRBJ2-6	.	ASRPPLRVTGADSGANVLT
TRBV24-1	TRBJ2-3	.	ATSDLTGSGTDTQY
TRBV14	TRBJ2-5	.	ASSQDLGGGETQY
TRBV4-2	TRBJ1-2	.	ASSQETGKGVGYT
TRBV15	TRBJ1-5	.	ATSRARQSLMPQH
TRBV20-1	TRBJ2-3	.	SAPPRLAGVDTQY
TRBV14	TRBJ2-1	.	ASSGLAGGNEQF
TRBV29-1	TRBJ2-3	.	SVTPSGVSPDTQY
TRBV7-2	TRBJ2-7	.	ASSLVRGPANEQY
TRBV3-1	TRBJ2-3	.	ASSPTPRPGTQY
TRBV6-2/TRBV6-3	TRBJ1-2	.	ASSYSGAGYT
TRBV12-3/TRBV12-4	TRBJ1-2	once	ASTRWSGGYT
TRBV5-1	TRBJ1-6	.	ASSVSPGPESPLH
TRBV29-1	TRBJ2-5	.	SVEETQSRQETQY
TRBV23-1	TRBJ2-7	few	ASSQLSGQGAGEQY
TRBV4-1	TRBJ2-3	.	ASSQLPAGARTDTQY
TRBV6-1	TRBJ1-5	.	ASSEVGHQPQH
TRBV21-1	TRBJ1-3	.	ASSPDRAIGNTIY
TRBV5-1	TRBJ2-2	.	ASSFETSGTGELF